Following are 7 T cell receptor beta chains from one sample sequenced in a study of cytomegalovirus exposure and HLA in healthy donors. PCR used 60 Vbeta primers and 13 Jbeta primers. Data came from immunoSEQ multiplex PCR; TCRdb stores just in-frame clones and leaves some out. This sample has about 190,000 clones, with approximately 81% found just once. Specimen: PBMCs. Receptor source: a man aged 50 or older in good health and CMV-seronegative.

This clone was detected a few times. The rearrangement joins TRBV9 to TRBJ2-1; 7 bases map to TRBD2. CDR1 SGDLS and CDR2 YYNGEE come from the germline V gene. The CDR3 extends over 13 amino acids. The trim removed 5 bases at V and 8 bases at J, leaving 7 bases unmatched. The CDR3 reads CASSGWGRDEQFF. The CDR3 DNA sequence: TGTGCCAGCAGTGGGTGGGGGAGGGATGAGCAGTTCTTC.

CDR3 DNA sequence: TGTGCCATCAGCCCCCTCGGGCCGGGGGACATTCAGTACTTC. The encoded protein is CAISPLGPGDIQYF. The chain has TRBV10-3 and TRBJ2-4, with D tentatively TRBD2 (6 bases). The V gene lost 6 bases and the J gene lost 8 bases, with 17 bases spanning the gap. The germline CDR1 and CDR2 sequences are ENHRY and SYGVKD. CDR3 length: 14 residues.

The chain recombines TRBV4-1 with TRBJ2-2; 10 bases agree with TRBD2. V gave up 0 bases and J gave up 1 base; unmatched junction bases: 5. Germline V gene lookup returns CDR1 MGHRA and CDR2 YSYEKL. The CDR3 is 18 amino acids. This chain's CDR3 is CASSQDPLAGVNTGELFF. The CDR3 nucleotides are TGCGCCAGCAGCCAAGATCCGCTAGCGGGGGTGAACACCGGGGAGCTGTTTTTT.

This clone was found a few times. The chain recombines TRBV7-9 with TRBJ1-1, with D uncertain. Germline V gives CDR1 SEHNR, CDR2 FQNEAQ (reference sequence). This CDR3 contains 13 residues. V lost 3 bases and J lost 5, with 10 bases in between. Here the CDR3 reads CASSLTGNTEAFF. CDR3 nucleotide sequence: TGTGCCAGCAGCTTGACGGGTAATACTGAAGCTTTCTTT.

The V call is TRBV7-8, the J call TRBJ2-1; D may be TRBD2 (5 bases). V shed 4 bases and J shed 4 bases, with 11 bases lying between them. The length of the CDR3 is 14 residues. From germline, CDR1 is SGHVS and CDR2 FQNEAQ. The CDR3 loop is CASSSGSVYNEQFF. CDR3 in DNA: TGTGCCAGCAGCTCTGGTAGCGTATACAATGAGCAGTTCTTC.

The CDR3: CASSYSYDSNYGYTF. The CDR3 nucleotides read TGTGCCAGCAGTTACTCGTATGACTCTAACTATGGCTACACCTTC. The rearrangement uses TRBV6-5 and TRBJ1-2; D is unclear. CDR3 length: 15 residues. CDR1 MNHEY and CDR2 SVGAGI come from the germline V gene. V was pared by 0 bases and J by 0 bases, with 8 bases between.

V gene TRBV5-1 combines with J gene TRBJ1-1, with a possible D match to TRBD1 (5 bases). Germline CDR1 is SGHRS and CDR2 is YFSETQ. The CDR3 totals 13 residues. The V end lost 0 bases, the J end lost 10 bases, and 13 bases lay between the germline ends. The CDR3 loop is CASSLVRGGSAFF. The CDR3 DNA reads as TGCGCCAGCAGCTTGGTGAGGGGAGGATCAGCTTTCTTT.